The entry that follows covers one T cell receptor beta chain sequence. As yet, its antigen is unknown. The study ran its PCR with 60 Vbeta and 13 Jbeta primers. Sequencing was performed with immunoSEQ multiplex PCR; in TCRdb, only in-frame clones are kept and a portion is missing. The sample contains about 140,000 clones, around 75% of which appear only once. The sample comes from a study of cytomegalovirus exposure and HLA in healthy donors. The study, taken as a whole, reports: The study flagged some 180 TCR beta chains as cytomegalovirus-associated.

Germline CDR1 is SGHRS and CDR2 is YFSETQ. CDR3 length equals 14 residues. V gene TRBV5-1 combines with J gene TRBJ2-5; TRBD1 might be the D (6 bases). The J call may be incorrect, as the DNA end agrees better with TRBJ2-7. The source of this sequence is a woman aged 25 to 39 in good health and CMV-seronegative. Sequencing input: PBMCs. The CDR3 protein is CASSSRDIQGEQYF. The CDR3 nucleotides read TGCGCCAGCAGCTCCCGGGACATACAGGGCGAGCAGTACTTC.